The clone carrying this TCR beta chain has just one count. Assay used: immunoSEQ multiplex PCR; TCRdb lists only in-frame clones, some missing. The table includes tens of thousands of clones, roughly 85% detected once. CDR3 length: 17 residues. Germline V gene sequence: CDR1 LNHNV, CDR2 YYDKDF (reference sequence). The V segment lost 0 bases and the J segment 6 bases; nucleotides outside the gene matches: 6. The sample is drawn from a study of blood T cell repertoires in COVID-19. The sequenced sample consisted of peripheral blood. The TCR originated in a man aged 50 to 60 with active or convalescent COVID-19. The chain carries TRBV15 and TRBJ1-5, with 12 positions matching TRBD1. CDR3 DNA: TGTGCCACCAGCAGAGACCCGGGACAGGGGGCCGGTCAGCCCCAGCATTTT. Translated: CATSRDPGQGAGQPQHF.